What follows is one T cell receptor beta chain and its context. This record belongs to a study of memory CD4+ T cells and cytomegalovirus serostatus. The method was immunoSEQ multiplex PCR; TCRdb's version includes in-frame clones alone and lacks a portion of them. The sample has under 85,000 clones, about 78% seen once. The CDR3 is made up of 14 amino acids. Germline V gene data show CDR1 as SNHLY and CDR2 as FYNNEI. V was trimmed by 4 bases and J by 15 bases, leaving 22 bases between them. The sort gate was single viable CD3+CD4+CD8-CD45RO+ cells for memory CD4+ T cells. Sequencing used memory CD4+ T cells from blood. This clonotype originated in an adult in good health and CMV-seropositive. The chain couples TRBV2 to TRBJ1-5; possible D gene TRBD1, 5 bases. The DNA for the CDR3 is TGTGCCAGCAGTGTTGGGGCACACCTTGGGATCGGGCATTTT. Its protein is CASSVGAHLGIGHF.